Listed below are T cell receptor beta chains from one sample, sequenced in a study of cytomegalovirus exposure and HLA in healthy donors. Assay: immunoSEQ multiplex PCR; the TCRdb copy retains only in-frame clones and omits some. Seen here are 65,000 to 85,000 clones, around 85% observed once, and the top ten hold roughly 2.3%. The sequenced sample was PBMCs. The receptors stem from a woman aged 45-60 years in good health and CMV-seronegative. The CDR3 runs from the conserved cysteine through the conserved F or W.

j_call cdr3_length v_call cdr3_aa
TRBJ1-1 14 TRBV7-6 CASSSGGARTEAFF
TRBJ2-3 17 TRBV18 CASSRSVGTGSADTQYF
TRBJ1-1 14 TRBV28 CASSLGANWVEAFF
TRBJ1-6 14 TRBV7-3 CASSAGYYNSPLHF
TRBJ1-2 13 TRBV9 CASSERQGYGYTF
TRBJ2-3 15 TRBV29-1 CSVERAGGPSDTQYF
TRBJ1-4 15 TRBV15 CATSRGGTGEEKLFF
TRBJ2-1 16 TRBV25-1 CASTYAKISGGNEQFF
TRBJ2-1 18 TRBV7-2 CASSSAGTSGGVRDEQFF
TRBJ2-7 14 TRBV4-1 CASSHTGSSYEQYF
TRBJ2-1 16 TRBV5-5 CASSSLERSSYNEQFF
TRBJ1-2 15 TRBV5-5 CASSSGPQGTEGYTF
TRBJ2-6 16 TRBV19 CASSTTGAGGANVLTF
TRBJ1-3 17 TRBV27 CASSFIFSGVEGNTIYF
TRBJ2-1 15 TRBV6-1 CASSEQGPSYNEQFF
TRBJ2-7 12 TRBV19 CASGDSGSVQYF
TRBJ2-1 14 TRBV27 CASSFYSSYNEQFF
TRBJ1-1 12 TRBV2 CASSDLSFGAFF
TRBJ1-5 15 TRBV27 CASRSEGLGNQPQHF
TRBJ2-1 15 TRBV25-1 CASATYSDFSNEQFF
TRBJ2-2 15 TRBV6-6 CASSVTSGDTGELFF
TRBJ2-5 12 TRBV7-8 CASSLPQETQYF
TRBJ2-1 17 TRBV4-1 CASSQGADRAFNNEQFF
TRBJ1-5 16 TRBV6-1 CASSAPGVSLNQPQHF
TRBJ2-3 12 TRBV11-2 CASSSSVDTQYF
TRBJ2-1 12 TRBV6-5 CASRPTGGEQFF
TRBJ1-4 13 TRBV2 CASRGGSNEKLFF
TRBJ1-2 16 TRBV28 CASSKQVTSPGGGYTF
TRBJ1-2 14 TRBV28 CASSSGTGGLGYTF
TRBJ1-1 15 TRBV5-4 CASSLAGVMNTEAFF
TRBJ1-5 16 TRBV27 CASSSFGTANNQPQHF
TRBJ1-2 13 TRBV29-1 CSVEKDRVGGYTF
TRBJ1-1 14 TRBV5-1 CASRGTGGGLEAFF
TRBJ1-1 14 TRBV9 CASSVGQGGTEAFF
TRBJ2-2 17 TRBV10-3 CAISDATRMGDTGELFF
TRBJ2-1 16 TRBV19 CASSIEASPTFNEQFF
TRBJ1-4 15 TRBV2 CASRQTGVGSEKLFF
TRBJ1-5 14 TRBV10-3 CAISGQGAVQPQHF
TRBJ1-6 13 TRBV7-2 CASSLVAGSPLHF
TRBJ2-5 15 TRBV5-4 CASSSGLAGAETQYF
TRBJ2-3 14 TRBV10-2 CASSDTARTDTQYF
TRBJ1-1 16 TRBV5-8 CASSPGTVLTNTEAFF
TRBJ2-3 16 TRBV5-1 CASSLDRGQGTDTQYF
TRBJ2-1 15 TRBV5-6 CASRDGQESYNEQFF
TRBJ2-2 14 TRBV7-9 CASSLFGTSGELFF
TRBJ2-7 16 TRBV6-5 CASSFSSLAGTYEQYF
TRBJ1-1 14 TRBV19 CASSRGRGNTEAFF
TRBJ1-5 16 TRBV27 CASSFSGTGGNQPQHF
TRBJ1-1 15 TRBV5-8 CASSPGPGVVLRAFF
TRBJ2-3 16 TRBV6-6 CASSYPGQGTPDTQYF
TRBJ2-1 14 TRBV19 CASSINRLDNEQFF
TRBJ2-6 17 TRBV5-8 CASSLGAGGIRANVLTF
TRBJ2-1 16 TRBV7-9 CASSLSPTGTKDEQFF
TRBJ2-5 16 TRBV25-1 CASSEFVQGALETQYF
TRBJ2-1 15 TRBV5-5 CASSPAGGGGNEQFF
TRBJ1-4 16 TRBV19 CASSIKSGATNEKLFF
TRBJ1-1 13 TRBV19 CASSIGGNTEAFF
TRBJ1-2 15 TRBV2 CASIGREGQIHGYTF
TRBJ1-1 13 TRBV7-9 CASSLRSDTEAFF